The rows below give T cell receptor beta chains drawn from one sample of a study of blood T cell repertoires in COVID-19. TCRdb's copy holds only in-frame clones and misses some; the assay was immunoSEQ multiplex PCR. In the table there are some 40,000 clones, 88% of which are singletons. Sequenced material: peripheral blood. These receptors were taken from a man between 65 and 79 years old with acute or convalescent COVID-19. Both conserved end residues are part of each CDR3. The order of the fields is clone size, D gene, J gene, V gene, CDR3 DNA, CDR3 protein. The D gene is left open where the match is weak. Part of the rows lack a size; the others show once, few, many or a class for expanded clones.

NA,NA,TRBJ2-3,TRBV5-1,TGCGCCAGCAGCTTGGTAGCGGGCACAGATACGCAGTATTTT,CASSLVAGTDTQYF
once,TRBD2,TRBJ2-7,TRBV6-5,TGTGCCAGCGGGGGGGATTCCTACGAGCAGTACTTC,CASGGDSYEQYF
NA,TRBD2,TRBJ2-1,TRBV20-1,TGCAGTGCTAGTCCCAGCGGGAGGGGTGAGCAGTTCTTC,CSASPSGRGEQFF
NA,NA,TRBJ2-7,TRBV5-6,TGTGCCAGCAGCTTCCTGGACAGCTACGAGCAGTACTTC,CASSFLDSYEQYF
NA,NA,TRBJ2-7,TRBV5-1,TGCGCCAGCAGCTTTATAGCGAACGAGCAGTACTTC,CASSFIANEQYF
NA,NA,TRBJ1-5,TRBV6-5,TGTGCCAGCAGTTACTCTGCGGGTGTTCAGCCCCAGCATTTT,CASSYSAGVQPQHF
NA,NA,TRBJ2-3,TRBV9,TGTGCCAGCAGCACCCCCCGGGGGATATCAGATACGCAGTATTTT,CASSTPRGISDTQYF
NA,NA,TRBJ1-1,TRBV29-1,TGCAGCGTCATGACAGGCACCTGGAACACTGAAGCTTTCTTT,CSVMTGTWNTEAFF
NA,TRBD1,TRBJ1-2,TRBV6-4,TGTGCCAGCAGTGCCTACAGGGGGACGGACTATGGCTACACCTTC,CASSAYRGTDYGYTF
few,NA,TRBJ2-3,TRBV6-5,TGTGCCAGCAGTTACGGGCAGGCTGCAGATACGCAGTATTTT,CASSYGQAADTQYF
NA,TRBD1,TRBJ2-1,TRBV13,TGTGCCAGCACTGAGGGGGCCAACAATGAGCAGTTCTTC,CASTEGANNEQFF
NA,NA,TRBJ2-7,TRBV29-1,TGCAGCGTTGCCAGGGTGGGCTACGAGCAGTACTTC,CSVARVGYEQYF
NA,NA,TRBJ2-7,TRBV4-2,TGTGCCAGCAGCCAAGTCGAATCGGAGGGCTACGAGCAGTACTTC,CASSQVESEGYEQYF
NA,NA,TRBJ2-7,TRBV4-3,TGCGCCAGCAGCCTGTTCAGGGGACCCTACGAGCAGTACTTC,CASSLFRGPYEQYF
NA,NA,TRBJ2-5,TRBV19,TGTGCCAGTAGTTCTGGGGGCTACCAAGAGACCCAGTACTTC,CASSSGGYQETQYF
NA,NA,TRBJ1-2,TRBV7-2,TGTGCCAGCAGCTCCGGGGGGCAGCTTGGCTACACCTTC,CASSSGGQLGYTF
NA,TRBD2,TRBJ2-1,TRBV5-1,TGCGCCAGCAGCGTTAGCGGGGTCGATGCTAATGAGCAGTTCTTC,CASSVSGVDANEQFF
NA,TRBD2,TRBJ2-3,TRBV7-9,TGTGCCAGCAGCCGGACTAGCGGTACAGATACGCAGTATTTT,CASSRTSGTDTQYF
NA,NA,TRBJ1-2,TRBV7-2,TGTGCCAGCAGCCCCGGTCCGGGGGGCGAAGGCTATGGCTACACCTTC,CASSPGPGGEGYGYTF
NA,TRBD2,TRBJ2-1,TRBV20-1,TGCAGTGCTAGTAGCGGGGTCGATGAGCAGTTCTTC,CSASSGVDEQFF
few,TRBD1,TRBJ1-5,TRBV6-4,TGTGCCAGCAGTGACGGGACAGGGGGTCAGCCCCAGCATTTT,CASSDGTGGQPQHF
NA,NA,TRBJ2-2,TRBV5-1,TGCGCCAGCAGCTTATTAGCGGTATTAGGCACCGGGGAGCTGTTTTTT,CASSLLAVLGTGELFF
NA,NA,TRBJ2-2,TRBV24-1,TGTGCCACCAGTGATTTAAGCACCTACACCGGGGAGCTGTTTTTT,CATSDLSTYTGELFF
NA,TRBD2,TRBJ2-7,TRBV5-4,TGTGCCAGCAGCTTGCCCCTAGCGGGAATCGACGAGCAGTACTTC,CASSLPLAGIDEQYF
medium-sized,NA,TRBJ2-5,TRBV9,TGCGCCAGCAGCGGAGGGGGGGGGCCCCAAGAGACCCAGTACTTC,CASSGGGGPQETQYF
NA,TRBD1,TRBJ2-5,TRBV2,TGTGCCAGCAAGAATGGACAGGGTGAGGAGACCCAGTACTTC,CASKNGQGEETQYF
NA,NA,TRBJ1-1,TRBV6-5,TGTGCCAGCATCGGACAGCTGAACACTGAAGCTTTCTTT,CASIGQLNTEAFF
NA,NA,TRBJ2-1,TRBV19,TGTGCCAGTAGAGGATGGGGCCTCAACAATGAGCAGTTCTTC,CASRGWGLNNEQFF
NA,TRBD2,TRBJ2-7,TRBV19,TGTGCCAGTAGTACCCTAAGGGGGGGGAAAGGACTAGCTATCTACGAGCAGTACTTC,CASSTLRGGKGLAIYEQYF
NA,TRBD1,TRBJ1-2,TRBV5-4,TGTGCCAGCAGGAAAACGACAGGGAGAAACTATGGCTACACCTTC,CASRKTTGRNYGYTF
NA,TRBD1,TRBJ1-3,TRBV19,TGTGCCAGTAGTATAGTCTGGACAGGGACCTTCTCTGGAAACACCATATATTTT,CASSIVWTGTFSGNTIYF
NA,TRBD1,TRBJ2-1,TRBV28,TGTGCCAGCAGTTCCAATCCCGGGACAGATGTCTACAATGAGCAGTTCTTC,CASSSNPGTDVYNEQFF
NA,TRBD2,TRBJ2-7,TRBV7-9,TGTGCCGGGGGGCTAGCGGGAGCGTACGAGCAGTACTTC,CAGGLAGAYEQYF
NA,TRBD2,TRBJ2-3,TRBV5-8,TGTGCCAGCAGGACTAGCGGGAGGCATACGCAGTATTTT,CASRTSGRHTQYF
NA,TRBD1,TRBJ2-1,TRBV7-2,TGTGCCAGCAGCTTGACAGGGTCAACCGCCTACAATGAGCAGTTCTTC,CASSLTGSTAYNEQFF
NA,NA,TRBJ1-2,TRBV19,TGTGCCAGTAGTATCCAGGTCGACTATGGCTACACCTTC,CASSIQVDYGYTF
NA,TRBD2,TRBJ2-2,TRBV19,TGTGCCAGTAGTTTTCTAGCGGGAGCGGGCACCGGGGAGCTGTTTTTT,CASSFLAGAGTGELFF
NA,TRBD2,TRBJ2-1,TRBV5-1,TGCGCCAGCAGCGCGGGACTAGCGGGGTACAATGAGCAGTTCTTC,CASSAGLAGYNEQFF
once,NA,TRBJ2-1,TRBV11-2,TGTGCCAGCCAGCTACAGGGTGAGCAGTTCTTC,CASQLQGEQFF
NA,TRBD1,TRBJ1-5,TRBV19,TGTGCCAGTAGCGACGACAGGGCGTCCGGTAGCAATCAGCCCCAGCATTTT,CASSDDRASGSNQPQHF
NA,NA,TRBJ2-1,TRBV7-3,TGTGCCAGCAGCCTAGAGAGCTCCTACAATGAGCAGTTCTTC,CASSLESSYNEQFF
NA,NA,TRBJ1-1,TRBV28,TGTGCCAGCAACTGGGGGCCCGAAGCTTTCTTT,CASNWGPEAFF
NA,NA,TRBJ2-1,TRBV11-2,TGTGCCAGCAGTCCCTATGGGAGCCGAAACAATGAGCAGTTCTTC,CASSPYGSRNNEQFF
NA,TRBD2,TRBJ2-7,TRBV7-2,TGTGCCAGCAGCTTCGTACCGACTAGCGGATACGAGCAGTACTTC,CASSFVPTSGYEQYF
large,TRBD2,TRBJ2-5,TRBV24-1,TGTGCCACCAGTGATCCTGAGCGGGATGGGGTAGAGACCCAGTACTTC,CATSDPERDGVETQYF
NA,NA,TRBJ2-7,TRBV28,TGTGCCAGCAGTTTACAGAGGCCCTACGAGCAGTACTTC,CASSLQRPYEQYF
NA,NA,TRBJ2-2,TRBV9,TGTGCCAGCAGCGTCGCGAGGGGGAGAATCGACACCGGGGAGCTGTTTTTT,CASSVARGRIDTGELFF
NA,TRBD1,TRBJ1-6,TRBV7-2,TGTGCCAGCAGCGTGACAGGGAGTTCACCCCTCCACTTT,CASSVTGSSPLHF
NA,NA,TRBJ1-1,TRBV29-1,TGCAGCGCGGGGGACGGGGGGAGAGCTGAAGCTTTCTTT,CSAGDGGRAEAFF
NA,TRBD2,TRBJ2-1,TRBV9,TGTGCCAGCAGCTTCCAAGCGGGGAGCTCCTACAATGAGCAGTTCTTC,CASSFQAGSSYNEQFF
NA,TRBD2,TRBJ2-5,TRBV11-3,TGTGCCAGCAGCTTAGACCCCGGGACAGGGGGGACTAGCGGGAGGGACCAGAAGACCCAGTACTTC,CASSLDPGTGGTSGRDQKTQYF
NA,TRBD1,TRBJ2-5,TRBV19,TGTGCCAGTACCCCCAGGGGACAGCAAGAGACCCAGTACTTC,CASTPRGQQETQYF
NA,TRBD1,TRBJ1-5,TRBV6-2/TRBV6-3,TGTGCCAGCAGTTACGGCCTGGGACAGGGTCGCAATCAGCCCCAGCATTTT,CASSYGLGQGRNQPQHF
NA,NA,TRBJ2-1,TRBV9,TGTGCCAGCAGCGTAGCTATCGGGATAGGGTACAATGAGCAGTTCTTC,CASSVAIGIGYNEQFF
NA,NA,TRBJ2-7,TRBV11-3,TGTGCCAGCAGCTTACTGAGAACGGACGAGCAGTACTTC,CASSLLRTDEQYF
NA,TRBD1,TRBJ1-2,TRBV24-1,TGTGCCACCAGTGGCAACGATCAAGGACAGGGGGGAAATGCTTGGTATGGCTACACCTTC,CATSGNDQGQGGNAWYGYTF
NA,TRBD1,TRBJ2-1,TRBV24-1,TGTGCCACCAGTGATTTCCGACAGGGGGAACAGTTCTTC,CATSDFRQGEQFF
NA,TRBD1,TRBJ2-5,TRBV29-1,TGCAGCGTTGACCCCCCCGGGACAGGGTCTGTAGAGACCCAGTACTTC,CSVDPPGTGSVETQYF
once,TRBD2,TRBJ2-7,TRBV6-4,TGTGCCAGCAGTGACCCCCCCAGCTTCCTAAGCGGGAGTTTCTGGGGGGCACCGGGACGGCAGTACTTC,CASSDPPSFLSGSFWGAPGRQYF